The next 21 T cell receptor beta chains were all read from a single sample in a study of blood T cell repertoires in COVID-19. TCRdb's table, derived via immunoSEQ multiplex PCR, lists solely in-frame clones and lacks some. The data hold more than 55,000 clones, with 85% to 90% observed a single time. The sample consisted of peripheral blood. These TCRs come from a human donor with active COVID-19. The donor label of this sample is uncertain.

The chain links TRBV2 to TRBJ2-6; 8 nucleotides align to TRBD1. The V gene end was trimmed by 10 bases and the J gene end by 1 base; junction bases not matched to a gene: 12. This CDR3 region has 17 residues. The V gene's germline CDR1 is SNHLY and CDR2 FYNNEI. CDR3 bases: TGTGCCACCAGGGGGCAGCCCCTTAGTTCTGGGGCCAACGTCCTGACTTTC. Amino acids: CATRGQPLSSGANVLTF.

V usage is TRBV24-1 and J usage is TRBJ2-4, with D unclear. V was cut by 3 bases and J by 5 bases, with 10 bases left in between. Germline V lookup: CDR1 KGHDR, CDR2 SFDVKD. This CDR3 spans 14 amino acids. CDR3 amino acids: CATSDRRPENIQYF. In DNA form, the CDR3 reads TGTGCCACCAGTGATCGTCGCCCAGAAAACATTCAGTACTTC.

The chain recombines TRBV27 with TRBJ2-5; 7 bases map to TRBD2. Germline lookup yields CDR1 MNHEY and CDR2 SMNVEV (reference sequence). The CDR3 contains 15 residues. J lost 4 bases, V lost 8 bases, and 13 bases had no gene match. Written as DNA, the CDR3 is TGTGCCAGCGGGTGGCGGAGCGGGGTGTCAGAGACCCAGTACTTC. It codes for CASGWRSGVSETQYF.

The V gene is TRBV5-1, the J gene TRBJ2-1, with D tentatively TRBD2 (6 bases). The CDR3 spans 14 residues. Germline V lookup: CDR1 SGHRS, CDR2 YFSETQ. Trimming pared 0 bases from V and 5 bases from J, leaving 9 bases between. CDR3 in DNA: TGCGCCAGCAGCTTGGTGGGACTTAACAATGAGCAGTTCTTC. Translated, it gives CASSLVGLNNEQFF.

The chain combines TRBV6-5 with TRBJ2-7, with 10 bases fitting TRBD2. J lost 2 bases, V lost 10 bases, and 8 bases had no gene match. There are 14 residues in the CDR3. Germline CDR1 is MNHEY and CDR2 is SVGAGI. The CDR3 region is CATRRTSGTYEQYF. The DNA for the CDR3 is TGTGCCACCCGACGGACTAGCGGAACCTACGAGCAGTACTTC.

J is TRBJ1-3 and V is TRBV7-6; the D gene is possibly TRBD1 (6 bases). The CDR3 loop spans 16 amino acids. Trimming removed 2 bases at V and 0 bases at J, with 11 bases between. Per the germline V gene, CDR1 is SGHVS and CDR2 is FNYEAQ. The CDR3 bases are TGTGCCAGCAGCTTATCACAGGGTGTCTCTGGAAACACCATATATTTT. Its translation: CASSLSQGVSGNTIYF.

The CDR3 coding sequence is TGTGCCATCAGACCAGAAGGGACAGGGACGCATGGCTACACCTTC. This translates into CAIRPEGTGTHGYTF. This sequence joins TRBV10-3 and TRBJ1-2; TRBD1 agrees at 9 bases. The V gene's germline CDR1 is ENHRY and CDR2 SYGVKD. CDR3 length: 15 residues. V gave up 6 bases and J gave up 6 bases; unmatched junction bases: 11.

V usage is TRBV18 and J usage is TRBJ1-2, with TRBD1 identical over 10 bases. The CDR3 sequence is 18 residues long. V shed 4 bases, J shed 4 bases, and the junction held 15 bases outside the gene matches. Germline CDR1 is KGHSH and CDR2 is LQKENI. The CDR3 protein is CASSRDPVDRGHSYGYTF. In DNA form, the CDR3 reads TGTGCCAGCTCACGAGATCCCGTCGACAGGGGGCATAGCTATGGCTACACCTTC.

This chain links TRBV2 with TRBJ2-2; D is unclear. The CDR3 runs to 13 residues. From germline, CDR1 is SNHLY and CDR2 FYNNEI. Trimming cost V 5 bases and J 1 base, with 5 bases left between them. The CDR3 nucleotides are TGTGCCAGCAGTCCTATGAACACCGGGGAGCTGTTTTTT. It translates to CASSPMNTGELFF.

V is TRBV21-1 and J is TRBJ2-2; TRBD2 was called by the table and not checked on the DNA. TRBV21-1 is described as a pseudogene. The CDR3 contains 14 residues. The CDR3 nucleotides read TGTGCCAGCAGCAAAGCGAGCGCCACCGGGGAGCTGTTTTTT. This sequence encodes CASSKASATGELFF.

The chain joins TRBV9 to TRBJ2-5; tentatively, D is TRBD1 (6 bases). This CDR3 has 15 residues. V was trimmed by 0 bases and J by 2 bases, leaving 11 bases between them. CDR1 is SGDLS and CDR2 is YYNGEE in the germline V gene. CDR3 region: CASSVAQGLQETQYF. Written as DNA, the CDR3 is TGTGCCAGCAGCGTAGCTCAGGGGTTACAAGAGACCCAGTACTTC.

The table lists this clone with a few counts. The J gene is TRBJ2-1, the V gene TRBV6-4; 10 positions agree with TRBD2. Looked up from germline, CDR1 is MRHNA and CDR2 is SNTAGT. J gave up 6 bases and V 6 bases, and 8 bases lay outside the gene matches. The CDR3 runs to 15 residues. In DNA form, the CDR3 reads TGTGCCAGCAGCGAACTAGCGGGGAATAGCAATGAGCAGTTCTTC. Translating gives CASSELAGNSNEQFF.

The V gene is TRBV9, the J gene TRBJ1-2; D is unresolved. In germline, CDR1 is SGDLS, CDR2 YYNGEE. V lost 0 bases and J 4 bases, leaving 10 bases between the germline ends. CDR3 length: 14 residues. CDR3 sequence: CASSVGWSTYGYTF. For the CDR3, the DNA is TGTGCCAGCAGCGTAGGGTGGAGTACCTATGGCTACACCTTC.

The chain uses TRBV10-3 and TRBJ2-5; D unresolved. The CDR3 length is 11 residues. Germline V lookup: CDR1 ENHRY, CDR2 SYGVKD. Trimming pared 4 bases from V and 7 bases from J, leaving 7 bases between. As DNA, the CDR3 is TGTGCCATCAGTGGTTCGGGGACCCAGTACTTC. Translated: CAISGSGTQYF.

As regards this clone: A read error may produce the germline difference seen at one junction end. The rearrangement joins TRBV4-1 to TRBJ1-1; 7 bases align to TRBD1. CDR3 length equals 14 residues. Germline CDR1 is MGHRA and CDR2 is YSYEKL. The CDR3 sequence is CASSEDRVPTEAFF. DNA of the CDR3: TGCGCCAGCAGCGAAGACAGGGTCCCCACTGAAGCTTTCTTT.

The V call is TRBV19, the J call TRBJ1-3, with no clear D. V was trimmed by 4 bases and J by 1 base, leaving 8 bases between them. CDR3 length equals 14 residues. Looked up from germline, CDR1 is LNHDA and CDR2 is SQIVND (reference sequence). The CDR3 here is CASSTPGSGNTIYF. The CDR3 DNA sequence: TGTGCCAGTAGTACCCCCGGTTCTGGAAACACCATATATTTT.

The chain couples TRBV4-3 to TRBJ2-6; D might be TRBD1 (5 bases). Germline CDR1 reads LGHNA; CDR2 reads YSLEER. The CDR3 is 16 residues long. Trimming shortened V by 4 bases and J by 0 bases, and 10 bases separated the two germline ends. CDR3: CASSPAGSSGANVLTF. In DNA, the CDR3 is TGCGCCAGCAGCCCCGCAGGGTCCTCTGGGGCCAACGTCCTGACTTTC.

The CDR3 DNA reads TGTGCCAGCAGCCCCGGGGGGAACACTGAAGCTTTCTTT. This gives the protein CASSPGGNTEAFF. The chain joins TRBV7-9 to TRBJ1-1; TRBD1 is a possible D gene (5 bases). V lost 5 bases and J 1 base, leaving 8 bases between the germline ends. This CDR3 has 13 residues. Germline-derived CDR1 and CDR2 are SEHNR and FQNEAQ (reference sequence).

This clone was recorded a few times. The CDR3 region has the DNA TGTGCCAGCAGTTTTCCGACAGACAACCTCTACGAGCAGTACTTC. As protein: CASSFPTDNLYEQYF. The chain is built from TRBV28 and TRBJ2-7; possible D gene TRBD1, 5 bases. Germline V gives CDR1 MDHEN, CDR2 SYDVKM. Trimming stripped 3 bases from V and 3 bases from J, with 15 bases between. This CDR3 spans 15 amino acids.

J is TRBJ2-7 and V is TRBV30, with D maybe TRBD2 (5 bases). Germline CDR1 GTSNPN, CDR2 SVGIG (reference sequence). The V and J ends lost 1 base and 5 bases respectively, with 27 bases between them. The CDR3 consists of 18 residues. CDR3 sequence reads: CAWSGLGRLLGDYDEQYF. CDR3 DNA sequence: TGTGCCTGGAGTGGCCTAGGCAGGCTGCTTGGAGACTACGACGAGCAGTACTTC.

The CDR3 bases are TGCGCCAGCAGCCAAGAACTAACCCAAGAGACCCAGTACTTC. Translated: CASSQELTQETQYF. V usage is TRBV4-3 and J usage is TRBJ2-5; D remains ambiguous. Trimming left V 0 bases short and J 1 base short, with 6 bases between. CDR3 size: 14 residues. The germline gives CDR1 LGHNA, CDR2 YSLEER.